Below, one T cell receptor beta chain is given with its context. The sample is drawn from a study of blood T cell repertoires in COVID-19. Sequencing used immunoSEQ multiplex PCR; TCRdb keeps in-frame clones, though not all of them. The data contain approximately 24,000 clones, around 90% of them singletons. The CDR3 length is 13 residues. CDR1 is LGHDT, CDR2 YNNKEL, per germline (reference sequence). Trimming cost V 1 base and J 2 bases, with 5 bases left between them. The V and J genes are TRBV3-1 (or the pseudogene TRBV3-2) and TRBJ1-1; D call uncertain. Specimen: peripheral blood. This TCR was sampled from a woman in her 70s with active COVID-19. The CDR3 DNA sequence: TGTGCCAGCAGCCAAGGTTTAAACACTGAAGCTTTCTTT. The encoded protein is CASSQGLNTEAFF.